Presented here are 26 T cell receptor beta chains from one specimen sequenced in a study of CD8+CD57+ T cells in acquired aplastic anemia. The template used for profiling TCR beta VDJ and CDR3 was genomic DNA. One entry per CDR3 protein, called by TCRdb with MiXCR from the reads. In the table there are some 170,000 distinct CDR3 sequences, approximately 44% of which are singletons. The sequencing sample was made of sorted CD4+, CD8+, or CD8+CD57+ T cells (not recorded which) from PBMCs. The receptors stem from a human donor in good health.

This clonotype was counted ten times or more. The genes are TRBV9 and TRBJ2-3; D is ambiguous. Per the germline V gene, CDR1 is SGDLS and CDR2 is YYNGEE. The CDR3 length is 15 residues. Trimming stripped 3 bases from V and 8 bases from J, with 19 bases between. CDR3 residues: CASSAGELALGTQYF. In nucleotides, the CDR3 is TGTGCCAGCAGCGCCGGAGAGTTGGCCCTAGGTACGCAGTATTTT.

The chain combines TRBV11-3 with TRBJ2-7, with 9 positions matching TRBD1. J was trimmed by 5 bases and V by 5 bases; bases with no gene match: 10. CDR1 and CDR2 (germline): SGHNT, YENEEA. The CDR3 spans 15 residues. The DNA of the CDR3 is TGTGCCAGCAGCCCAGCGGGACAGGGAGCACACGAGCAGTACTTC. It is translated as CASSPAGQGAHEQYF. The entire variable domain, with the rest obtained from reference TRBV11-3 and TRBJ2-7, is as follows: EAGVVQSPRYKIIEKKQPVAFWCNPISGHNTLYWYLQNLGQGPELLIRYENEEAVDDSQLPKDRFSAERLKGVDSTLKIQPAELGDSAVYLCASSPAGQGAHEQYFGPGTRLTVT.

Details on this clonotype: A read error is possible here, since a much larger clone lies one base away. The chain joins TRBV11-2 to TRBJ2-3, with 11 bases fitting TRBD2. Germline assignment: CDR1 SGHAT and CDR2 FQNNGV. The length of the CDR3 is 16 residues. The CDR3, as DNA: TGTGCCAGCAGCTTTAGCGGGGGGGCCGGAACAGATACGCGGTATTTT. Translation gives CASSFSGGAGTDTRYF.

The genes are TRBV5-1 and TRBJ2-1, with TRBD2 identical over 12 bases. Per the germline V gene, CDR1 is SGHRS and CDR2 is YFSETQ. V lost 3 bases, J lost 7 bases, and 8 bases stayed unmatched. This CDR3 spans 16 amino acids. The CDR3 sequence is CASSSPSGRAVNEQFF. Here the CDR3 DNA reads TGCGCCAGCAGCTCGCCTAGCGGGAGGGCTGTAAATGAGCAGTTCTTC.

In this sample, this clonotype turned up a few times. The genes are TRBV3-1 and TRBJ1-1, with 7 bases aligning to TRBD1. From germline, CDR1 is LGHDT and CDR2 YNNKEL (reference sequence). The CDR3 is 15 amino acids. The junction had 7 bases not matched to a gene; V was cut back by 6 bases and J by 0 bases. CDR3 nucleotide sequence: TGTGCCAGCAGGCGGGGACAGTTAATGAACACTGAAGCTTTCTTT. Protein: CASRRGQLMNTEAFF. The full variable domain, rest sourced from reference TRBV3-1 and TRBJ1-1, is DTAVSQTPKYLVTQMGNDKSIKCEQNLGHDTMYWYKQDSKKFLKIMFSYNNKELIINETVPNRFSPKSPDKAHLNLHINSLELGDSAVYFCASRRGQLMNTEAFFGQGTRLTVV.

This rearrangement joins TRBV7-8 to TRBJ1-5; 7 nucleotides align to TRBD1. This CDR3 comprises 17 residues. Per the germline V gene, CDR1 is SGHVS and CDR2 is FQNEAQ. With 5 bases clipped from V and 4 bases from J, the junction kept 14 bases outside the gene matches. This CDR3 is CASSLGGYRGMNQPQHF. The CDR3 nucleotides are TGTGCCAGCAGCCTCGGTGGATACAGGGGTATGAATCAGCCCCAGCATTTT.

The rearrangement joins TRBV6-4 to TRBJ2-6; unclear D gene. The V and J ends lost 4 bases and 4 bases respectively, with 17 bases between them. There are 17 residues in the CDR3. Germline-derived CDR1 and CDR2 are MRHNA and SNTAGT. The CDR3 loop reads CASSGGGGPRGANVLTF. The CDR3 coding sequence is TGTGCCAGCAGTGGCGGCGGTGGGCCGCGGGGGGCCAACGTCCTGACTTTC.

In its sample, this clonotype was seen a few times. A read error may explain this, as a much larger clone is one base away. The V and J genes are TRBV5-1 and TRBJ1-2; D call uncertain. This CDR3 spans 14 amino acids. CDR1 is SGHRS and CDR2 is YFSETQ in the germline V gene. V shed 4 bases and J shed 2 bases, with 12 bases lying between them. The chain's CDR3 is CASSVDDDNYGYTF. For the CDR3, the DNA is TGCGCCAGCAGCGTGGACGACGACAACTATGGCTACACCTTC.

This clonotype appeared a few times. The chain combines TRBV24-1 with TRBJ2-5, with TRBD1 matching over 7 bases. CDR1 and CDR2 (germline): KGHDR, SFDVKD. The ends lost 5 bases at V and 5 bases at J; junction bases unmatched: 10. The CDR3 extends over 15 amino acids. The chain's CDR3 is CATSGQGTDGETQYF. In DNA, the CDR3 is TGTGCCACCAGTGGCCAAGGGACAGACGGGGAGACCCAGTACTTC.

The chain uses TRBV2 and TRBJ1-2; no clear D gene. The CDR3 is made up of 13 amino acids. Deletions cut 7 bases from V and 4 bases from J, with 13 bases between. Germline V CDR1 and CDR2: SNHLY, FYNNEI. The CDR3 coding sequence is TGTGCCAGCACAGGATTCCAAGGCTATGGCTACACCTTC. Its protein product is CASTGFQGYGYTF.

This chain joins TRBV3-1 and TRBJ1-2; TRBD1 matches 9 bases. CDR1 is LGHDT, CDR2 YNNKEL, per germline (reference sequence). CDR3 length: 18 amino acids. J was trimmed by 7 bases and V by 0 bases; bases with no gene match: 15. The CDR3 DNA follows: TGTGCCAGCAGCCAAGAACAGGGGGCCAGTTTACGATGGCGTGGCTACACCTTC. Its translation: CASSQEQGASLRWRGYTF. Combining the CDR3 with reference TRBV3-1 and TRBJ1-2 gives the whole variable domain DTAVSQTPKYLVTQMGNDKSIKCEQNLGHDTMYWYKQDSKKFLKIMFSYNNKELIINETVPNRFSPKSPDKAHLNLHINSLELGDSAVYFCASSQEQGASLRWRGYTFGSGTRLTVV.

The J gene is TRBJ1-6, the V gene TRBV11-2, with TRBD1 matching over 8 bases. Per germline, CDR1 SGHAT and CDR2 FQNNGV. V was pared by 0 bases and J by 9 bases, with 19 bases of the junction left unmatched. There are 20 residues in the CDR3. The DNA of the CDR3 is TGTGCCAGCAGCTTAGATTTGGCTTCCACCGGGACAGGCGGCCCTTCACCCCTCCACTTT. Protein sequence: CASSLDLASTGTGGPSPLHF.

The CDR3 loop reads CASSLVRWRKNTGELFF. CDR3 sequence (DNA): TGTGCCAGCAGCTTAGTTCGGTGGCGGAAGAACACCGGGGAGCTGTTTTTT. V gene TRBV11-2 combines with J gene TRBJ2-2; D gene ambiguous. The CDR3 contains 17 residues. Germline V CDR1 and CDR2: SGHAT, FQNNGV. The V and J ends lost 1 base and 1 base respectively, with 13 bases between them.

Remarks on this clonotype: The junction departs from the called germline gene at one end, perhaps through a read error. The V and J genes are TRBV28 and TRBJ2-5; the D is unclear. CDR3 length: 14 amino acids. Germline V CDR1 and CDR2: MDHEN, SYDVKM. Written as DNA, the CDR3 is TGTGCCAGCAGGGCAATCGGGTTGCAAGAGACCCAGTGCTTC. It yields the protein CASRAIGLQETQCF.

This clonotype occurred many times. This chain uses TRBV4-1 with TRBJ2-5; 8 nucleotides line up with TRBD2. There are 17 residues in the CDR3. The V gene end was trimmed by 0 bases and the J gene end by 1 base; junction bases not matched to a gene: 7. Germline loops: CDR1 MGHRA, CDR2 YSYEKL. CDR3 sequence reads: CASSQDLWTSSQETQYF. The CDR3 DNA reads TGCGCCAGCAGCCAAGATCTATGGACTAGCTCCCAAGAGACCCAGTACTTC.

This clonotype was seen at least ten times. The chain couples TRBV4-2 to TRBJ2-7; 9 positions agree with TRBD2. This CDR3 contains 15 residues. Losses at the gene ends were 0 bases for V and 1 base for J; bases not matched to a gene: 1. Germline values: CDR1 LGHNA, CDR2 YNFKEQ. The CDR3 bases are TGTGCCAGCAGCCAAGATCTAGCGGGGTCCTACGAGCAGTACTTC. This gives the protein CASSQDLAGSYEQYF.

This clonotype has just one count. One end of the junction is discordant with germline, which a read error may explain. The V and J genes are TRBV7-9 and TRBJ2-7; D call uncertain. The germline gives CDR1 SEHNR, CDR2 FQNEAQ (reference sequence). The CDR3 contains 13 residues. DNA for the CDR3: TGCGCCAGCAGCATTCTGACGGATTACGAGCAGTACTTC. It is translated as CASSILTDYEQYF. The full variable domain, completed using reference TRBV7-9 and TRBJ2-7, is DTGVSQNPRHKITKRGQNVTFRCDPISEHNRLYWYRQTLGQGPEFLTYFQNEAQLEKSRLLSDRFSAERPKGSFSTLEIQRTEQGDSAMYLCASSILTDYEQYFGPGTRLTVT.

The V call is TRBV7-9, the J call TRBJ2-5, with D unresolved. CDR1 and CDR2 (germline): SEHNR, FQNEAQ (reference sequence). V shed 0 bases and J shed 5 bases, with 7 bases lying between them. The CDR3 contains 13 residues. Here the CDR3 reads CASSLAGSETQYF. The CDR3 nucleotides are TGTGCCAGCAGCTTAGCGGGATCCGAGACCCAGTACTTC.

This sequence joins TRBV29-1 and TRBJ1-2, with TRBD1 identical over 7 bases. After removal of 8 bases from V and 4 bases from J, the junction contained 7 bases not matched to a gene. CDR3 length: 12 residues. Germline CDR1 is SQVTM and CDR2 is ANQGSEA. This CDR3 is CSLGTVRYGYTF. CDR3 sequence (DNA): TGCAGCTTAGGGACAGTCCGCTATGGCTACACCTTC.

This clonotype occurred many times. The genes are TRBV20-1 and TRBJ2-7, with 8 bases matching TRBD1. The CDR3 is made up of 15 amino acids. Trimming at V came to 0 bases and at J to 3 bases, leaving 7 bases not matched to a gene. Germline V lookup: CDR1 DFQATT, CDR2 SNEGSKA (reference sequence). The CDR3 DNA reads as TGCAGTGCTAGAGATCCCGGGACAGGACACTACGAGCAGTACTTC. As protein: CSARDPGTGHYEQYF.

The V call is TRBV7-2, the J call TRBJ1-1; 9 bases match TRBD1. CDR3 length: 12 amino acids. The J segment lost 11 bases and the V segment lost 5 bases, leaving 6 bases of the junction unmatched. Germline V lookup: CDR1 SGHTA, CDR2 FQGNSA. The CDR3 region has the DNA TGTGCCAGCAGCACTCGGACAGGGGTGGCTTTCTTT. This encodes CASSTRTGVAFF.

This chain links TRBV24-1 with TRBJ2-3; D gene unclear. The germline gives CDR1 KGHDR, CDR2 SFDVKD. CDR3 length: 15 amino acids. Trimming removed 9 bases from V and 2 bases from J, with 17 bases in between. The CDR3 reads CATSATVSPTDTQYF. CDR3 sequence (DNA): TGTGCCACCTCTGCTACGGTAAGCCCCACAGATACGCAGTATTTT.

Ten or more counts support this clonotype. The genes are TRBV4-3 and TRBJ2-2, with unresolved D. From germline, CDR1 is LGHNA and CDR2 YSLEER. The germline V and J ends were trimmed by 2 bases and 3 bases, with 4 bases remaining between them. CDR3 length: 13 residues. CDR3 region: CASSQYDTGELFF. The CDR3 nucleotides are TGCGCCAGCAGCCAATATGACACCGGGGAGCTGTTTTTT.

This clonotype was detected a few times. This may come from a read error, since a much larger clone is one base off. The V and J genes are TRBV10-3 and TRBJ1-6; 8 bases map to TRBD1. The CDR3 is 16 amino acids. CDR1 is ENHRY, CDR2 SYGVKD, per germline. The CDR3: CASRETGGSPYSPLRF. CDR3 sequence (DNA): TGTGCCAGCAGGGAAACAGGGGGGAGTCCTTATTCACCCCTCCGCTTT.

V and J are TRBV6-2 or TRBV6-3 and TRBJ2-3, with D perhaps matching TRBD2 (5 bases). CDR3 size: 13 residues. CDR1 and CDR2 (germline): MNHEY, SVGEGT. Deletions cut 7 bases from V and 9 bases from J, with 17 bases between. The CDR3 region is CASTGSGWRTQYF. Written as DNA, the CDR3 is TGTGCCAGCACGGGAAGCGGCTGGCGAACGCAGTATTTT.

This clonotype was detected many times. The rearrangement uses TRBV7-2 and TRBJ1-3; 10 bases match TRBD1. The germline gives CDR1 SGHTA, CDR2 FQGNSA. V shed 0 bases and J 5 bases; nucleotides not matched to a gene: 4. The CDR3 totals 16 residues. CDR3 sequence: CASSLARQGARNTIYF. For the CDR3, the DNA is TGTGCCAGCAGCTTAGCGCGACAGGGGGCCCGAAACACCATATATTTT.